Following are 13 T cell receptor beta chains from one sample sequenced in a study of vaccination and CD4 T cells after COVID-19. Treatment of the sample: approximately 9-day PBMC culture with coronavirus spike peptide pools or control peptides (ViraFEST assay). The assay that was used to sequence DNA from cultured CD4+ T cells was the Oncomine TCR Beta short-read assay. TCRdb independently ran MiXCR on the PCR reads; one entry per CDR3 protein. The repertoire holds more than 9,500 distinct CDR3 sequences, 45% seen once, with 20% to 25% in the top ten. These TCRs' antigens remain unknown. The sequencing used cultured CD4+ T cells from blood, collected after SARS-CoV-2 vaccination. Every receptor here comes from a human donor with COVID-19.

This chain links TRBV6-1 with TRBJ2-7; D not certain. Germline assignment: CDR1 MNHNS and CDR2 SASEGT. This CDR3 contains 13 residues. Trimming took off 5 bases at V and 6 bases at J, with 14 bases between the two ends. CDR3 in amino acids: CASSKDAGPEQYF. CDR3 in DNA: TGTGCCAGCAGTAAGGACGCTGGCCCCGAGCAGTACTTC.

This clonotype was found a few times. The chain has TRBV7-2 and TRBJ2-3, with D unresolved. V was shortened by 1 base and J by 1 base, with 6 bases between the two germline ends. The germline gives CDR1 SGHTA, CDR2 FQGNSA. The CDR3 consists of 14 residues. The DNA for the CDR3 is TGTGCCAGCAGCTTAGTCGGTGGCACAGATACGCAGTATTTT. This codes for CASSLVGGTDTQYF.

The chain recombines TRBV24-1 with TRBJ2-3; the match to TRBD2 covers 8 bases. CDR1 and CDR2 (germline): KGHDR, SFDVKD. The V segment lost 3 bases and the J segment 5 bases; nucleotides outside the gene matches: 12. This CDR3 is built from 17 residues. In DNA, the CDR3 is TGTGCCACCAGTGATACGGGAGGGGGACCTTGGGGAGATACGCAGTATTTT. It is translated as CATSDTGGGPWGDTQYF.

This clonotype was seen more than once but under ten times. The V gene is TRBV20-1, the J gene TRBJ1-5, with D unresolved. The V gene's germline CDR1 is DFQATT and CDR2 SNEGSKA (reference sequence). The V gene lost 6 bases and the J gene lost 3 bases, with 12 bases spanning the gap. The CDR3 totals 13 residues. CDR3 region: CSAPEQPNQPQHF. In DNA form, the CDR3 reads TGCAGTGCCCCGGAGCAGCCCAATCAGCCCCAGCATTTT.

This chain uses TRBV5-1 with TRBJ2-1; D gene uncertain. The V end lost 4 bases, the J end lost 6 bases, and 14 bases lay between the germline ends. This CDR3 is built from 14 residues. The germline gives CDR1 SGHRS, CDR2 YFSETQ. The CDR3, as DNA: TGCGCCAGCAGCCAATACGATACCGCCAATGAGCAGTTCTTC. It is translated as CASSQYDTANEQFF.

The V call is TRBV29-1, the J call TRBJ2-7, with D maybe TRBD1 (5 bases). The length of the CDR3 is 13 residues. Germline V CDR1 and CDR2: SQVTM, ANQGSEA. V lost 3 bases, J lost 2 bases, and 11 bases lay in between. CDR3 sequence reads: CSVELPGTYEQYF. The CDR3 nucleotides are TGCAGCGTTGAGCTTCCAGGGACCTACGAGCAGTACTTC.

The chain carries TRBV20-1 and TRBJ2-3; D unclear. V was trimmed by 8 bases and J by 0 bases, leaving 12 bases between them. The CDR3 has 13 amino acids. Germline V gene data show CDR1 as DFQATT and CDR2 as SNEGSKA (reference sequence). The CDR3 coding sequence is TGCAGTACCGAAGTGGGGAGCACAGATACGCAGTATTTT. Encoded protein: CSTEVGSTDTQYF.

The chain couples TRBV18 to TRBJ2-3; D remains ambiguous. The CDR3 extends over 14 amino acids. Trimming removed 1 base at V and 5 bases at J, with 10 bases between. Germline CDR1 and CDR2: KGHSH and LQKENI. The chain's CDR3 is CASSPLALEDTQYF. The CDR3 nucleotides are TGTGCCAGCTCACCACTTGCTCTAGAAGATACGCAGTATTTT.

This clonotype has a handful of counts. The chain is built from TRBV7-6 and TRBJ2-5, with D perhaps TRBD2 (6 bases). This CDR3 has 13 amino acids. The germline V gene encodes CDR1 SGHVS and CDR2 FNYEAQ. V lost 7 bases and J lost 2, with 11 bases in between. CDR3 DNA: TGTGCCAGCACCACCGGGAGACAAGAGACCCAGTACTTC. Its protein product is CASTTGRQETQYF.

This chain connects TRBV5-4 to TRBJ2-2; TRBD1 agrees at 9 bases. Germline V lookup: CDR1 SGHNT, CDR2 YYREEE (reference sequence). CDR3 size: 13 residues. V lost 5 bases to trimming and J lost 6 bases; unmatched junction nucleotides: 2. The CDR3 sequence: CASRQGAAGELFF. The CDR3 region has the DNA TGTGCCAGCAGACAGGGGGCGGCCGGGGAGCTGTTTTTT.

The V gene is TRBV30, the J gene TRBJ1-2, with a tentative D call TRBD1 (6 bases). The V and J ends lost 2 bases and 8 bases respectively, with 12 bases between them. Germline CDR1 GTSNPN, CDR2 SVGIG (reference sequence). The CDR3 sequence is 12 residues long. The CDR3 is CAWSPGVPGYTF. Here the CDR3 DNA reads TGTGCCTGGAGTCCAGGGGTACCGGGCTACACCTTC.

The rearrangement joins TRBV6-1 to TRBJ1-5; D gene uncertain. The V gene's germline CDR1 is MNHNS and CDR2 SASEGT. This CDR3 contains 13 residues. The germline V and J ends were trimmed by 3 bases and 3 bases, with 6 bases remaining between them. CDR3 nucleotide sequence: TGTGCCAGCAGTGATTCCTTCAATCAGCCCCAGCATTTT. This gives the protein CASSDSFNQPQHF.

This sequence joins TRBV7-9 and TRBJ1-5; possible D gene TRBD1, 5 bases. From germline, CDR1 is SEHNR and CDR2 FQNEAQ (reference sequence). The CDR3 covers 13 residues. V was cut by 1 base and J by 6 bases, with 7 bases left in between. In DNA, the CDR3 is TGTGCCAGCAGCTTAGTTGGGGGTCAGCCCCAGCATTTT. Translating gives CASSLVGGQPQHF. Supplemented by reference TRBV7-9 and TRBJ1-5, the full variable domain reads DTGVSQNPRHKITKRGQNVTFRCDPISEHNRLYWYRQTLGQGPEFLTYFQNEAQLEKSRLLSDRFSAERPKGSFSTLEIQRTEQGDSAMYLCASSLVGGQPQHFGDGTRLSIL.